This TCR beta chain was captured by sequencing in a study of neurological immune-mediated disorders. cDNA was made by 5'RACE with 10-nucleotide random UMIs. TCRdb reanalysed the 5' RACE reads using MiXCR and keeps one entry per CDR3 protein. There are some 43,000 distinct CDR3 sequences in the sample; more than 9.5% occur only once, and around 8.8% lies in the top ten. The table lists this clonotype with many counts. Indicated time point: longitudinal time-point 3. The unsorted libraries were generated from a total of 2 million PBMCs, which had been stored in RNAlater at -80 C. The ends were cut back, 6 bases at V and 0 bases at J, with 14 bases in the middle. Germline assignment: CDR1 DFQATT and CDR2 SNEGSKA (reference sequence). The CDR3 runs to 14 residues.

The source material was PBMCs. The J gene is TRBJ1-1, the V gene TRBV20-1; no firm D call. This receptor was taken from a male donor with HTLV-1-associated myelopathy (HAM/TSP). Written as DNA, the CDR3 is TGCAGTGCCCCCGAGAGTCAGTTGAACACTGAAGCTTTCTTT. It codes for CSAPESQLNTEAFF.